A single sample is the source of the 18 T cell receptor beta chains below, sequenced in a study of radiotherapy plus CTLA-4 blockade in lung cancer. Only in-frame clones appear in the TCRdb table, and some are missing; sequencing was by immunoSEQ multiplex PCR. The sample contains over 100,000 clones, more than 65% of which appear only once. The material sequenced was peripheral blood, taken from a patient treated with radiotherapy plus ipilimumab. The receptors shown here come from a human donor with non-small cell lung cancer that progressed on radiotherapy plus ipilimumab. Some clones in this sample may be carry-over from other donors' samples.

CDR3 protein: CASSQDWGEKQYF. For the CDR3, the DNA is TGCGCCAGCAGCCAAGATTGGGGGGAGAAGCAGTACTTC. This rearrangement joins TRBV4-3 to TRBJ2-7, with a possible D match to TRBD2 (6 bases). Trimming took off 0 bases at V and 8 bases at J, with 11 bases between the two ends. CDR1 and CDR2 (germline): LGHNA, YSLEER. The CDR3 is 13 amino acids.

J is TRBJ2-3 and V is TRBV27, with D perhaps matching TRBD2 (6 bases). From germline, CDR1 is MNHEY and CDR2 SMNVEV (reference sequence). The germline V and J ends were trimmed by 6 bases and 0 bases, with 19 bases remaining between them. The CDR3 loop spans 17 amino acids. The CDR3 sequence: CASREDYLMSSTDTQYF. CDR3 nucleotides: TGTGCCAGCAGGGAGGACTACCTTATGTCTAGCACAGATACGCAGTATTTT.

This chain uses TRBV27 with TRBJ2-7; 7 bases align to TRBD2. The CDR3 covers 12 residues. Germline lookup yields CDR1 MNHEY and CDR2 SMNVEV (reference sequence). The trim removed 3 bases at V and 6 bases at J, leaving 2 bases unmatched. The CDR3 DNA sequence: TGTGCCAGCAGTTTCTGGGGGGGCGAGCAGTACTTC. This encodes CASSFWGGEQYF.

This chain connects TRBV19 to TRBJ1-1, with D unclear. The CDR3 spans 15 residues. From germline, CDR1 is LNHDA and CDR2 SQIVND (reference sequence). The V end lost 5 bases, the J end lost 6 bases, and 19 bases lay between the germline ends. The CDR3: CASSPGWNRQSEAFF. The DNA for the CDR3 is TGTGCCAGTAGTCCAGGTTGGAACAGACAATCTGAAGCTTTCTTT.

The chain combines TRBV11-1 with TRBJ2-7; D is undetermined. Deletions cut 4 bases from V and 5 bases from J, with 15 bases between. The germline V gene has CDR1 SGHAT and CDR2 FQDESV (reference sequence). This CDR3 region has 14 residues. The CDR3, as DNA: TGTGCCAGCAGCTCCCCTCGTTTCGCCCACGAGCAGTACTTC. Amino acids: CASSSPRFAHEQYF.

The chain joins TRBV19 to TRBJ2-7; TRBD1 might be the D (6 bases). Per the germline V gene, CDR1 is LNHDA and CDR2 is SQIVND (reference sequence). The CDR3 is made up of 16 amino acids. Between the trimmed V and J ends, which lost 2 bases and 2 bases, there was a span of 16 bases. CDR3 coding DNA: TGTGCCAGTAGTATATTAGGGGGAAACAACCCCTACGAGCAGTACTTC. As protein: CASSILGGNNPYEQYF.

The rearrangement joins TRBV5-4 to TRBJ2-5; D is undetermined. V lost 3 bases, J lost 5 bases, and 17 bases lay in between. Germline V CDR1 and CDR2: SGHNT, YYREEE (reference sequence). The CDR3 runs to 15 residues. In DNA form, the CDR3 reads TGTGCCAGCAGCTCCTCCCGTAACGGTCGGGAGACCCAGTACTTC. This gives the protein CASSSSRNGRETQYF.

Only one count was recorded for this clone. J is TRBJ2-1 and V is TRBV2; possibly TRBD1 for D (6 bases). The CDR3 contains 15 residues. Trimming took 8 bases from V and 7 from J, leaving 21 bases between them. From germline, CDR1 is SNHLY and CDR2 FYNNEI. The CDR3 sequence: CASGGYGGLRNEQFF. As DNA, the CDR3 is TGTGCCAGCGGGGGTTATGGGGGCCTTCGGAATGAGCAGTTCTTC.

The rearrangement links TRBV5-6 to TRBJ1-6; the match to TRBD1 covers 7 bases. This CDR3 has 15 residues. Trimming at V came to 3 bases and at J to 8 bases, leaving 8 bases not matched to a gene. The germline CDR1 and CDR2 sequences are SGHDT and YYEEEE. CDR3 residues: CASSSTGVGDSPLHF. For the CDR3, the DNA is TGTGCCAGCAGCTCCACAGGGGTGGGTGATTCACCCCTCCACTTT.

The CDR3 here is CASSLGENTEAFF. CDR3 coding DNA: TGTGCCAGTAGTTTAGGGGAGAACACTGAAGCTTTCTTT. This chain uses TRBV19 with TRBJ1-1; D is perhaps TRBD1 (5 bases). CDR1 and CDR2 (germline): LNHDA, SQIVND (reference sequence). This CDR3 has 13 amino acids. The ends were cut back, 5 bases at V and 1 base at J, with 8 bases in the middle. The full variable domain, in which reference TRBV19 and TRBJ1-1 provide the parts outside the CDR3, is DGGITQSPKYLFRKEGQNVTLSCEQNLNHDAMYWYRQDPGQGLRLIYYSQIVNDFQKGDIAEGYSVSREKKESFPLTVTSAQKNPTAFYLCASSLGENTEAFFGQGTRLTVV.

This sequence joins TRBV10-1 and TRBJ2-3; the D gene is possibly TRBD2 (6 bases). V shed 10 bases and J shed 8 bases, with 13 bases lying between them. The CDR3 spans 11 residues. Looked up from germline, CDR1 is WNHNN and CDR2 is SYGVQD (reference sequence). The CDR3, as DNA: TGCGCCAACCAAAGGAGGGGTACGCAGTATTTT. This gives the protein CANQRRGTQYF.

This chain uses TRBV4-2 with TRBJ2-4; 11 bases agree with TRBD2. J lost 6 bases, V lost 4 bases, and 8 bases had no gene match. The CDR3 is 16 residues long. Per the germline V gene, CDR1 is LGHNA and CDR2 is YNFKEQ. The DNA of the CDR3 is TGTGCCAGCAGCCGTCCCCTAGCGGGGGGTTTAAACATTCAGTACTTC. It specifies CASSRPLAGGLNIQYF.

This clone has more than one count but fewer than ten. The J gene is TRBJ2-7, the V gene TRBV5-4; tentatively, D is TRBD2 (6 bases). The germline gives CDR1 SGHNT, CDR2 YYREEE (reference sequence). V gave up 7 bases and J gave up 5 bases, with 16 bases separating them. This CDR3 spans 13 amino acids. Here the CDR3 reads CASSSPGVDEQYF. The CDR3 nucleotides are TGTGCCAGCTCCTCGCCGGGGGTCGACGAGCAGTACTTC.

A single count supports this clone. The rearrangement joins TRBV6-5 to TRBJ2-1; 8 bases are shared with TRBD1. The V segment lost 5 bases and the J segment 9 bases; nucleotides outside the gene matches: 3. The CDR3 totals 12 residues. Germline CDR1 is MNHEY and CDR2 is SVGAGI. CDR3 protein: CASSGQGSEQFF. The CDR3 DNA reads as TGTGCCAGCAGTGGACAGGGAAGTGAGCAGTTCTTC.

This clone was counted once. The chain uses TRBV19 and TRBJ2-1; D possibly corresponds to TRBD1 (6 bases). The CDR3 consists of 15 residues. Germline V gene sequence: CDR1 LNHDA, CDR2 SQIVND (reference sequence). Trimming took 7 bases from V and 1 from J, leaving 14 bases between them. CDR3: CASTDRSGSYNEQFF. DNA of the CDR3: TGTGCCAGTACCGACAGGTCTGGATCCTACAATGAGCAGTTCTTC. Complete variable domain (other parts from reference TRBV19 and TRBJ2-1): DGGITQSPKYLFRKEGQNVTLSCEQNLNHDAMYWYRQDPGQGLRLIYYSQIVNDFQKGDIAEGYSVSREKKESFPLTVTSAQKNPTAFYLCASTDRSGSYNEQFFGPGTRLTVL.

The table lists this clone with a few counts. The rearrangement links TRBV18 to TRBJ2-2; 12 bases fit TRBD2. V lost 0 bases to trimming and J lost 3 bases; unmatched junction nucleotides: 17. The CDR3 has 22 residues. Germline CDR1 is KGHSH and CDR2 is LQKENI. This CDR3 is CASSPPLVRLAGASGDTGELFF. DNA for the CDR3: TGTGCCAGCTCACCACCGCTCGTTCGACTAGCGGGGGCATCGGGGGACACCGGGGAGCTGTTTTTT.

DNA for the CDR3: TGTGCCACGGGACAGGGCAACTATGGCTACACCTTC. This encodes CATGQGNYGYTF. The V call is TRBV6-6, the J call TRBJ1-2; 9 bases are a match to TRBD1. This CDR3 region has 12 residues. J lost 2 bases, V lost 10 bases, and 2 bases had no gene match. Germline V gene sequence: CDR1 MNHNY, CDR2 SVGAGI (reference sequence).

The chain employs TRBV11-2 and TRBJ1-2, with D tentatively TRBD1 (6 bases). Trimming left V 0 bases short and J 1 base short, with 12 bases between. The CDR3 length is 16 residues. Germline CDR1 and CDR2: SGHAT and FQNNGV. The CDR3 nucleotides read TGTGCCAGCAGCTTAGATCAACGGACAGTTAACTATGGCTACACCTTC. It encodes CASSLDQRTVNYGYTF.